These 28 T cell receptor beta chains were sequenced from one sample in a study of shared clonotypes between healthy human individuals. Produced via immunoSEQ multiplex PCR; TCRdb's table is partial and in-frame only. The sample includes roughly 2,500,000 clones, approximately 94% of them seen just once. Sequenced input: naive CD4+ T cells from PBMCs. Regarding subset: CD45RA+ positively selected. The receptors originated from a man between 18 and 35 years old in good health. Some clones in this sample may be carry-over from other donors' samples.

About this clone: This sample includes further DNA sequences coding for the same CDR3. CDR3 sequence: CASSVASGPQETQYF. As DNA, the CDR3 is TGTGCCAGCAGCGTAGCTAGCGGGCCACAAGAGACCCAGTACTTC. V gene TRBV9 combines with J gene TRBJ2-5, with 8 bases matching TRBD2. There are 15 residues in the CDR3. After removal of 0 bases from V and 2 bases from J, the junction contained 3 bases not matched to a gene. The germline CDR1 and CDR2 sequences are SGDLS and YYNGEE.

V gene TRBV28 combines with J gene TRBJ2-4; 7 nucleotides match TRBD1. Losses at the gene ends were 6 bases for V and 7 bases for J; bases not matched to a gene: 6. The CDR3 contains 13 residues. CDR1 is MDHEN, CDR2 SYDVKM, per germline. CDR3 sequence: CASSPGTVNIQYF. The CDR3 coding sequence is TGTGCCAGCAGCCCCGGGACAGTTAACATTCAGTACTTC.

This chain connects TRBV9 to TRBJ1-5, with D unclear. From germline, CDR1 is SGDLS and CDR2 YYNGEE. The CDR3 spans 14 residues. Trimming shortened V by 2 bases and J by 5 bases, and 11 bases separated the two germline ends. CDR3 sequence (DNA): TGTGCCAGCAGCGTCGGGGAGGCGGATCAGCCCCAGCATTTT. This encodes CASSVGEADQPQHF.

V gene TRBV5-4 combines with J gene TRBJ2-5, with D maybe TRBD2 (7 bases). V was cut by 4 bases and J by 4 bases, with 26 bases left in between. Germline V gene sequence: CDR1 SGHNT, CDR2 YYREEE (reference sequence). This CDR3 is 18 amino acids long. The chain's CDR3 is CASSDPPGAGAHRETQYF. As DNA, the CDR3 is TGTGCCAGCAGCGACCCTCCGGGGGCGGGAGCACACCGAGAGACCCAGTACTTC. The whole variable domain, filled in from reference TRBV5-4 and TRBJ2-5, reads ETGVTQSPTHLIKTRGQQVTLRCSSQSGHNTVSWYQQALGQGPQFIFQYYREEENGRGNFPPRFSGLQFPNYSSELNVNALELDDSALYLCASSDPPGAGAHRETQYFGPGTRLLVL.

The rearrangement links TRBV19 to TRBJ2-4; 9 bases line up with TRBD1. V lost 5 bases to trimming and J lost 1 base; unmatched junction nucleotides: 9. The CDR3 loop spans 17 amino acids. Germline lookup yields CDR1 LNHDA and CDR2 SQIVND (reference sequence). This chain's CDR3 is CASSESGTGSAKNIQYF. The CDR3 nucleotides are TGTGCCAGTAGTGAGTCCGGGACAGGGAGCGCCAAAAACATTCAGTACTTC.

Only one count was recorded for this clone. The J gene is TRBJ1-1, the V gene TRBV19; 7 nucleotides match TRBD1. Trimming took 6 bases from V and 4 from J; bases not matched to a gene: 11. The CDR3 length is 15 residues. CDR1 LNHDA and CDR2 SQIVND come from the germline V gene (reference sequence). DNA of the CDR3: TGTGCCAGTAGATACGACAGGGTAAGTGGCACTGAAGCTTTCTTT. Translating gives CASRYDRVSGTEAFF.

J is TRBJ2-5 and V is TRBV4-1; 13 bases map to TRBD2. Matching the DNA end better, TRBJ2-7 makes the J call doubtful. Germline assignment: CDR1 MGHRA and CDR2 YSYEKL. CDR3 size: 16 residues. The CDR3 loop reads CASSRTSGRAGYEQYF. CDR3 sequence (DNA): TGCGCCAGCAGCCGTACTAGCGGGAGGGCCGGGTACGAGCAGTACTTC.

V and J are TRBV10-3 and TRBJ1-2, with 9 bases fitting TRBD1. V lost 2 bases to trimming and J lost 8 bases; unmatched junction nucleotides: 9. CDR1 and CDR2 (germline): ENHRY, SYGVKD. The CDR3 has 15 amino acids. The CDR3 coding sequence is TGTGCCATCAGTGAGACCGGGACAGGGTCCGACGGCTACACCTTC. It codes for CAISETGTGSDGYTF.

About this clone itself: The sample carries other DNA sequences with the same CDR3. The chain has TRBV28 and TRBJ1-3; no firm D call. Trimming shortened V by 5 bases and J by 0 bases, and 5 bases separated the two germline ends. CDR3 size: 13 residues. Germline CDR1 is MDHEN and CDR2 is SYDVKM. CDR3 sequence reads: CASSRSSGNTIYF. The DNA for the CDR3 is TGTGCCAGCAGTCGATCCTCTGGAAACACCATATATTTT.

This chain links TRBV30 with TRBJ2-5; no definite D call. In germline, CDR1 is GTSNPN, CDR2 SVGIG (reference sequence). Between the trimmed V and J ends, which lost 0 bases and 6 bases, there was a span of 11 bases. The CDR3 totals 13 residues. This chain's CDR3 is CAWSVSERQTQYF. The DNA of the CDR3 is TGTGCCTGGAGTGTATCGGAGAGGCAGACCCAGTACTTC.

The gene calls are TRBV5-4 and TRBJ1-2, with 7 bases lining up with TRBD1. Germline CDR1 is SGHNT and CDR2 is YYREEE (reference sequence). The CDR3 spans 16 residues. J gave up 4 bases and V 1 base, and 10 bases lay outside the gene matches. The CDR3 coding sequence is TGTGCCAGCAGCTTGCCCCTCCAGGGGGGCTCCTATGGCTACACCTTC. Amino acids: CASSLPLQGGSYGYTF.

CDR3 sequence (DNA): TGTGCCAGTAGTATAGTCGGCCAACGCCGGGAGCCCCAGCATTTT. This codes for CASSIVGQRREPQHF. The chain has TRBV19 and TRBJ1-5, with D hard to call. V lost 1 base and J 8 bases, leaving 15 bases between the germline ends. This CDR3 is 15 amino acids long. The germline CDR1 and CDR2 sequences are LNHDA and SQIVND (reference sequence).

V and J are TRBV19 and TRBJ2-3; TRBD2 aligns across 9 bases. Trimming took 6 bases from V and 2 from J; bases not matched to a gene: 6. CDR1 and CDR2 (germline): LNHDA, SQIVND (reference sequence). The CDR3 contains 15 residues. CDR3: CASSSAGGFTDTQYF. CDR3 DNA sequence: TGTGCCAGTAGCTCAGCGGGAGGCTTCACAGATACGCAGTATTTT.

This clone has only a few counts. The chain combines TRBV6-5 with TRBJ1-2; D might be TRBD1 (5 bases). Trimming removed 2 bases at V and 9 bases at J, with 10 bases between. The germline V gene encodes CDR1 MNHEY and CDR2 SVGAGI. This CDR3 region has 12 residues. Written as DNA, the CDR3 is TGTGCCAGCAGTTACAGGGGAGTGCGCTACACCTTC. This gives the protein CASSYRGVRYTF.

This clone came up once. The CDR3 spells CASSRPGLPTQYF. The DNA for the CDR3 is TGTGCCAGCAGCCGACCGGGACTCCCAACCCAGTACTTC. V usage is TRBV7-8 and J usage is TRBJ2-5; the D gene is possibly TRBD2 (6 bases). This CDR3 is built from 13 residues. Trimming removed 5 bases at V and 8 bases at J, with 15 bases between. Germline lookup yields CDR1 SGHVS and CDR2 FQNEAQ.

The chain carries TRBV5-1 and TRBJ1-1, with D hard to call. This CDR3 has 18 amino acids. Deletions cut 0 bases from V and 5 bases from J, with 23 bases between. CDR1 and CDR2 from the germline V gene are SGHRS and YFSETQ. The CDR3 DNA reads as TGCGCCAGCAGCTTGGACCCTCCCAGGTCGATAGGGATTACTGAAGCTTTCTTT. It codes for CASSLDPPRSIGITEAFF.

The rearrangement joins TRBV18 to TRBJ1-1, with D unresolved. The CDR3 runs to 14 residues. V shed 2 bases and J shed 4 bases, with 11 bases lying between them. CDR1 and CDR2 from the germline V gene are KGHSH and LQKENI. CDR3 nucleotide sequence: TGTGCCAGCTCACCAAGGCGACTACCCACTGAAGCTTTCTTT. Amino acids: CASSPRRLPTEAFF.

The V gene is TRBV28, the J gene TRBJ1-5, with D perhaps matching TRBD1 (6 bases). The CDR3 length is 16 residues. Germline loops: CDR1 MDHEN, CDR2 SYDVKM. Between the trimmed V and J ends, which lost 4 bases and 5 bases, there was a span of 18 bases. The DNA of the CDR3 is TGTGCCAGCAGTTCCCCGGTCGGGGGCCCCGATCAGCCCCAGCATTTT. This gives the protein CASSSPVGGPDQPQHF.

This clone has a handful of counts. The CDR3, as DNA: TGTGCCGCCGGTGTGGCTTTCTTT. Translating gives CAAGVAFF. The rearrangement uses TRBV30 and TRBJ1-1; no reliable D call. Trimming left V 8 bases short and J 11 bases short, with 9 bases between. This CDR3 contains 8 residues. Germline CDR1 and CDR2: GTSNPN and SVGIG (reference sequence).

The DNA for the CDR3 is TGTGCCAGCAGCCAAGAATTCGGGTCTGGAAACACCGGGGAGCTGTTTTTT. This sequence encodes CASSQEFGSGNTGELFF. The V and J genes are TRBV14 and TRBJ2-2, with D unclear. V lost 0 bases, J lost 2 bases, and 13 bases lay in between. Germline CDR1 reads SGHDN; CDR2 reads FVKESK. This CDR3 is 17 amino acids long.

V and J are TRBV28 and TRBJ2-7; TRBD2 might be the D (5 bases). The CDR3 totals 19 residues. The germline gives CDR1 MDHEN, CDR2 SYDVKM. Trimming left V 6 bases short and J 0 bases short, with 27 bases between. The CDR3 coding sequence is TGTGCCAGCAGCTATATTATCAGTATGACAACCGGGATCTCCTACGAGCAGTACTTC. It is translated as CASSYIISMTTGISYEQYF.

The chain has TRBV9 and TRBJ2-6; either TRBD1 or TRBD2 may supply D (5 bases each). Germline CDR1 SGDLS, CDR2 YYNGEE. The V gene lost 3 bases and the J gene lost 1 base, with 8 bases spanning the gap. This CDR3 is 15 amino acids long. The CDR3 nucleotides are TGTGCCAGCAGCGAGGGGAGTTCTGGGGCCAACGTCCTGACTTTC. Encoded protein: CASSEGSSGANVLTF.

This sequence joins TRBV5-6 and TRBJ2-2; D gene ambiguous. This CDR3 is 13 amino acids long. Germline V lookup: CDR1 SGHDT, CDR2 YYEEEE. Trimming removed 4 bases from V and 6 bases from J, with 10 bases in between. CDR3 sequence reads: CASSLTIPGELFF. The CDR3 nucleotides are TGTGCCAGCAGCCTTACGATCCCCGGGGAGCTGTTTTTT.

Comment on this clone: Other nucleotide sequences from this sample produce the same CDR3. The chain is built from TRBV7-3 and TRBJ1-1; possibly TRBD1 for D (5 bases). The CDR3 consists of 13 residues. Trimming stripped 5 bases from V and 2 bases from J, with 9 bases between. The V gene's germline CDR1 is SGHTA and CDR2 FQGTGA. The CDR3 DNA reads TGTGCCAGCAGCATTGACAGAAACACTGAAGCTTTCTTT. Its protein product is CASSIDRNTEAFF.

This clone was seen just once. This rearrangement joins TRBV18 to TRBJ2-2; D is unclear. The ends were cut back, 4 bases at V and 5 bases at J, with 17 bases in the middle. The CDR3 contains 16 residues. Germline values: CDR1 KGHSH, CDR2 LQKENI. CDR3 amino acids: CASSRVSQSSTGELFF. The CDR3 DNA reads TGTGCCAGCTCACGGGTTTCTCAGAGTTCGACCGGGGAGCTGTTTTTT.

With respect to this clone: Other DNA sequences from this sample encode an identical CDR3 as well. The rearrangement joins TRBV18 to TRBJ2-7; 8 nucleotides match TRBD2. V lost 2 bases and J lost 2; bases outside the gene matches: 5. Germline V gene data show CDR1 as KGHSH and CDR2 as LQKENI. The CDR3 spans 15 residues. CDR3 amino acids: CASSPGLAGAYEQYF. The DNA of the CDR3 is TGTGCCAGCTCACCAGGACTAGCCGGCGCCTACGAGCAGTACTTC.

CDR3 DNA sequence: TGTGCCAGCAGTCGGACTAGCGGGGGGGCAGATACGCAGTATTTT. This codes for CASSRTSGGADTQYF. The chain joins TRBV7-2 to TRBJ2-3; 15 bases line up with TRBD2. This CDR3 has 15 amino acids. V gave up 6 bases and J gave up 4 bases; unmatched junction bases: 2. Germline V gene data show CDR1 as SGHTA and CDR2 as FQGNSA.

The rearrangement links TRBV5-1 to TRBJ2-5; possibly TRBD1 or TRBD2 for D (5 bases each). This CDR3 spans 13 amino acids. From germline, CDR1 is SGHRS and CDR2 YFSETQ. V lost 4 bases to trimming and J lost 4 bases, with 11 bases between them. The CDR3 coding sequence is TGCGCCAGCAGCAGGGACCTGCGAGAGACCCAGTACTTC. It is translated as CASSRDLRETQYF.